The 2 T cell receptor beta chains in this list originate from one sample, sequenced in a study of blood T cell repertoires in COVID-19. The repertoire was sequenced with immunoSEQ multiplex PCR; TCRdb's copy has only in-frame clones and lacks some. The sample lists 70,000 or so clones; around 89% were seen once. The sample taken for sequencing was peripheral blood. The receptors here all came from a human donor in a cohort sampled during active COVID-19.

Worth noting for this clone: The junction departs from the called germline gene at one end, perhaps through a read error. Written as DNA, the CDR3 is TGTGCCAGCAGCAAGCGGACGGTTGGAAGCACCATATATTTT. Protein product: CASSKRTVGSTIYF. V is TRBV5-6 and J is TRBJ1-3; D unresolved. Germline CDR1 reads SGHDT; CDR2 reads YYEEEE. This CDR3 has 14 residues.

V usage is TRBV19 and J usage is TRBJ2-5; TRBD2 aligns across 7 bases. Germline V gene data show CDR1 as LNHDA and CDR2 as SQIVND (reference sequence). Trimming took 5 bases from V and 4 from J; bases not matched to a gene: 1. This CDR3 has 12 amino acids. CDR3 loop: CASSWGGETQYF. In DNA, the CDR3 is TGTGCCAGTAGTTGGGGGGGAGAGACCCAGTACTTC. Full variable domain (rest looked up from reference TRBV19 and TRBJ2-5): DGGITQSPKYLFRKEGQNVTLSCEQNLNHDAMYWYRQDPGQGLRLIYYSQIVNDFQKGDIAEGYSVSREKKESFPLTVTSAQKNPTAFYLCASSWGGETQYFGPGTRLLVL.